Listed below are T cell receptor beta chains from one sample, sequenced in a study of blood T cell repertoires in COVID-19. TCRdb's table, derived via immunoSEQ multiplex PCR, lists solely in-frame clones and lacks some. The sample has 370,000 or so clones; about 90% are singletons. Input material: PBMCs or T cells enriched from blood (not recorded which). The source of these receptors is a man aged 30 to 39 who had recovered from COVID-19. CDR3s include the opening cysteine and the closing phenylalanine or tryptophan. The order of the fields is D gene, clone size, J gene, V gene, CDR3 protein, CDR3 DNA. The D gene is left open where the match is weak. Not every row has a clone size; where given, it reads once, few, many or a size class.

d_call: NA; clone_size: NA; j_call: TRBJ2-1; v_call: TRBV4-2; cdr3_aa: CASSQGGNEQFF; cdr3_nt: TGTGCCAGCAGCCAGGGGGGAAATGAGCAGTTCTTC
d_call: TRBD1; clone_size: NA; j_call: TRBJ1-2; v_call: TRBV18; cdr3_aa: CASSRDRDYGYTF; cdr3_nt: TGTGCCAGCTCACGGGACAGGGACTATGGCTACACCTTC
d_call: NA; clone_size: NA; j_call: TRBJ2-2; v_call: TRBV30; cdr3_aa: CAWSVRAGELFF; cdr3_nt: TGTGCCTGGAGTGTCCGGGCCGGGGAGCTGTTTTTT
d_call: TRBD1; clone_size: NA; j_call: TRBJ1-2; v_call: TRBV25-1; cdr3_aa: CASRSSGTGGIQRGYTF; cdr3_nt: TGTGCCAGCAGGAGTTCCGGGACAGGGGGCATCCAGCGAGGCTACACCTTC
d_call: NA; clone_size: NA; j_call: TRBJ1-3; v_call: TRBV5-6; cdr3_aa: CASSLGRAGNTIYF; cdr3_nt: TGTGCCAGCAGCCTGGGGAGGGCTGGAAACACCATATATTTT
d_call: NA; clone_size: once; j_call: TRBJ1-1; v_call: TRBV30; cdr3_aa: CAWSTGIMNTEAFF; cdr3_nt: TGTGCCTGGAGTACAGGGATCATGAACACTGAAGCTTTCTTT
d_call: TRBD1; clone_size: NA; j_call: TRBJ1-2; v_call: TRBV2; cdr3_aa: CASSETGVGGYTF; cdr3_nt: TGTGCCAGCAGTGAGACAGGGGTCGGTGGCTACACCTTC
d_call: NA; clone_size: NA; j_call: TRBJ2-5; v_call: TRBV21-1; cdr3_aa: CASDLTTGTLSQETQYF; cdr3_nt: TGTGCCAGCGATCTCACCACCGGGACACTAAGCCAAGAGACCCAGTACTTC
d_call: NA; clone_size: NA; j_call: TRBJ1-2; v_call: TRBV4-1; cdr3_aa: CASSQGPGQAFRGYTF; cdr3_nt: TGCGCCAGCAGCCAAGGGCCCGGACAAGCCTTTCGTGGCTACACCTTC
d_call: TRBD1; clone_size: NA; j_call: TRBJ2-3; v_call: TRBV24-1; cdr3_aa: CATSVQGADTQYF; cdr3_nt: TGTGCCACCAGTGTCCAGGGGGCAGATACGCAGTATTTT
d_call: NA; clone_size: NA; j_call: TRBJ1-1; v_call: TRBV6-1; cdr3_aa: CASRQDRNTEAFF; cdr3_nt: TGTGCCAGCAGACAGGATAGGAACACTGAAGCTTTCTTT
d_call: NA; clone_size: few; j_call: TRBJ2-7; v_call: TRBV7-8; cdr3_aa: CASSLERTWREQYF; cdr3_nt: TGTGCCAGCAGCTTAGAAAGAACATGGCGGGAGCAGTACTTC
d_call: NA; clone_size: NA; j_call: TRBJ1-5; v_call: TRBV3-1/TRBV3-2; cdr3_aa: CASSQPGDQPQHF; cdr3_nt: TGTGCCAGCAGCCAGCCCGGGGATCAGCCCCAGCATTTT
d_call: TRBD1; clone_size: NA; j_call: TRBJ2-7; v_call: TRBV12-3/TRBV12-4; cdr3_aa: CASRSGGYEQYF; cdr3_nt: TGTGCCAGCAGATCAGGGGGCTACGAGCAGTACTTC
d_call: TRBD1; clone_size: NA; j_call: TRBJ1-2; v_call: TRBV7-2; cdr3_aa: CASSLQGANYGYTF; cdr3_nt: TGTGCCAGCAGCTTACAGGGGGCAAACTATGGCTACACCTTC
d_call: TRBD1; clone_size: NA; j_call: TRBJ1-5; v_call: TRBV19; cdr3_aa: CASTLQGSVNQPQHF; cdr3_nt: TGTGCCAGTACCCTACAGGGGTCGGTCAATCAGCCCCAGCATTTT
d_call: NA; clone_size: NA; j_call: TRBJ2-5; v_call: TRBV21-1; cdr3_aa: CASSKVGQVRTQYF; cdr3_nt: TGTGCCAGCAGCAAAGTTGGACAGGTCAGGACCCAGTACTTC
d_call: NA; clone_size: NA; j_call: TRBJ2-2; v_call: TRBV5-6; cdr3_aa: CASSHRQDLETGELFF; cdr3_nt: TGTGCCAGCAGCCACCGACAGGATCTCGAAACCGGGGAGCTGTTTTTT
d_call: NA; clone_size: NA; j_call: TRBJ2-7; v_call: TRBV11-2; cdr3_aa: CASNQENSYEQYF; cdr3_nt: TGTGCCAGCAATCAGGAAAACTCCTACGAGCAGTACTTC
d_call: NA; clone_size: NA; j_call: TRBJ1-6; v_call: TRBV2; cdr3_aa: CASSEEPPNSPLHF; cdr3_nt: TGTGCCAGCAGTGAAGAGCCGCCTAATTCACCCCTCCACTTT
d_call: NA; clone_size: NA; j_call: TRBJ1-3; v_call: TRBV7-8; cdr3_aa: CASSRERISGNTIYF; cdr3_nt: TGTGCCAGCAGCCGCGAGAGGATCTCTGGAAACACCATATATTTT
d_call: NA; clone_size: few; j_call: TRBJ1-2; v_call: TRBV3-1/TRBV3-2; cdr3_aa: CASSKNRDLPGGYTF; cdr3_nt: TGTGCCAGCAGCAAAAACAGGGATCTCCCAGGAGGCTACACCTTC
d_call: TRBD1; clone_size: NA; j_call: TRBJ2-3; v_call: TRBV7-2; cdr3_aa: CASSFQTGGTDTQYF; cdr3_nt: TGTGCCAGCAGCTTCCAGACAGGGGGCACAGATACGCAGTATTTT
d_call: NA; clone_size: NA; j_call: TRBJ1-3; v_call: TRBV12-5; cdr3_aa: CASGGGWNTIYF; cdr3_nt: TGTGCTAGTGGGGGAGGATGGAACACCATATATTTT
d_call: TRBD1; clone_size: NA; j_call: TRBJ2-7; v_call: TRBV6-1; cdr3_aa: CASSDGGQGAYEQYF; cdr3_nt: TGTGCCAGCAGTGATGGGGGACAGGGGGCCTACGAGCAGTACTTC
d_call: TRBD1; clone_size: NA; j_call: TRBJ2-7; v_call: TRBV29-1; cdr3_aa: CSVEYLGTGSGEQYF; cdr3_nt: TGCAGCGTCGAATACCTCGGGACAGGGTCGGGCGAGCAGTACTTC
d_call: TRBD1; clone_size: once; j_call: TRBJ1-5; v_call: TRBV10-3; cdr3_aa: CAISESDRFSNQPQHF; cdr3_nt: TGTGCCATCAGTGAGTCGGACAGGTTTAGCAATCAGCCCCAGCATTTT